This TCR beta chain is drawn from a study of cytomegalovirus exposure and HLA in healthy donors. General study findings and limits: Across donors, most TCRs were seen rarely, yet some public ones were widespread.

In the PCR, 60 Vbeta and 13 Jbeta primers were used. The repertoire was sequenced with immunoSEQ multiplex PCR; TCRdb's copy has only in-frame clones and lacks some. The sample records tens of thousands of clones, about two thirds being singletons. The CDR3 has 14 residues. Trimming removed 4 bases from V and 5 bases from J, with 16 bases in between. From germline, CDR1 is SGHRS and CDR2 YFSETQ. This clone was recorded once. Its cognate antigen is unknown. The sequenced sample was PBMCs. This clonotype was obtained from a woman aged 50 to 65 in good health and CMV-seropositive. V is TRBV5-1 and J is TRBJ2-7; D is possibly TRBD1 (5 bases). This chain's CDR3 is CASSVMGLTHEQYF. Here the CDR3 DNA reads TGCGCCAGCAGCGTCATGGGGCTAACGCACGAGCAGTACTTC.